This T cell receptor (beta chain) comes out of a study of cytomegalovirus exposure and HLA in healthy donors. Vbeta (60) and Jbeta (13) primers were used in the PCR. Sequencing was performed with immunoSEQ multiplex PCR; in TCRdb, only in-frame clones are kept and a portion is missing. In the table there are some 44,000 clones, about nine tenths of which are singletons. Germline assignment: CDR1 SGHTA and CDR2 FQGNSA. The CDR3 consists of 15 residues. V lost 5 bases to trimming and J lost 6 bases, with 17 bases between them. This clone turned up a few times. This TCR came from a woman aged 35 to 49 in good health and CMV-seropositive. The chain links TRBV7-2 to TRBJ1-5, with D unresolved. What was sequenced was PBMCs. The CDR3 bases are TGTGCCAGCAGCGCCGGAACAAGCGCCGTTCAGCCCCAGCATTTT. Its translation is CASSAGTSAVQPQHF.